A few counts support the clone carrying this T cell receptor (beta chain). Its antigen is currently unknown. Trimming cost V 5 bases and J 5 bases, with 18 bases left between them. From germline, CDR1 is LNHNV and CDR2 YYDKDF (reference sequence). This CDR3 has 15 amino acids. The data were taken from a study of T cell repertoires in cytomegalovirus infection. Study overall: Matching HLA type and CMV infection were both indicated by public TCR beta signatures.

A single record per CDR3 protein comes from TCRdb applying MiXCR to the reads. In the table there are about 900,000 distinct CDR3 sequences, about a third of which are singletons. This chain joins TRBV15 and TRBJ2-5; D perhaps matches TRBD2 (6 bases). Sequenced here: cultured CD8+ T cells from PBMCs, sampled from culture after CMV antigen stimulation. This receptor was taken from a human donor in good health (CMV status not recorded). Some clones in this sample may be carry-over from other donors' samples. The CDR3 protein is CATSGYGGRLETQYF. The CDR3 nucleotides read TGTGCCACCAGCGGGTACGGAGGGCGCCTTGAGACCCAGTACTTC.